This T cell receptor beta chain comes out of a study of T cells in Graves' hyperthyroidism and ophthalmopathy. V was pared by 3 bases and J by 2 bases, with 8 bases of the junction left unmatched. The germline gives CDR1 LNHDA, CDR2 SQIVND (reference sequence). CDR3 length: 17 residues. Amplification targeted TCR beta CDR3 regions from RNA transcripts. When the TCR CDR3 underwent first-round RT-PCR, the HTBI primer set was used. TCRdb re-derived calls from the multiplex PCR reads in MiXCR, one entry per CDR3 protein. The sample consists of around 600,000 distinct CDR3 sequences, around 13% of them appearing once.

This TCR was recovered from a woman aged 45-60 years with Graves' ophthalmopathy. The material sequenced was blood. This sequence joins TRBV19 and TRBJ2-5; 11 nucleotides agree with TRBD2. The DNA for the CDR3 is TGTGCCAGTAGTATGGGACATACTAGCGGGAGACAAGAGACCCAGTACTTC. Translation gives CASSMGHTSGRQETQYF.